The table lists the clone carrying this TCR beta chain with a few counts. Its antigen remains unknown. These data originate in a study of T cells after yellow fever vaccination. Study-wide points: Secondary responses were weaker yet peaked faster, day 5 versus 15. Shared CD4/CD8 clonotypes were a small share, likely from convergent recombination. Most clones from primary vaccination were detected again post-booster (roughly 96% CD4, around 88% CD8).

A 5'RACE template-switching step, the method used to make TCR cDNA, added a universal primer site and UMIs. TCRdb reprocessed the 5' RACE reads with MiXCR, giving one entry per CDR3 protein. The top ten clones hold roughly 3% of a sample with about 320,000 distinct CDR3 sequences, about 10% of them seen once. The V end lost 2 bases, the J end lost 2 bases, and 18 bases lay between the germline ends. This CDR3 has 17 residues. Germline CDR1 reads SGHTA; CDR2 reads FQGNSA. V gene TRBV7-2 combines with J gene TRBJ1-1; D possibly corresponds to TRBD1 (6 bases). This TCR derives from a man in his late teens or twenties who received the YFV17D yellow fever vaccine. This sample comprised CD4+ T cells sorted from PBMCs, obtained 45 days after the yellow fever booster vaccination. The CDR3 is CASSLLRGADLNTEAFF. CDR3 bases: TGTGCCAGCAGCTTACTCCGGGGGGCAGACTTAAACACTGAAGCTTTCTTT.